This TCR beta chain was observed in a study of T cell repertoires in cytomegalovirus infection. Looking at the study overall: Public TCR beta signature analysis indicated the presence of both CMV infection and matching HLA type.

The V and J ends lost 5 bases and 4 bases, in that order; junction bases with no gene match: 6. In germline, CDR1 is SGHTA, CDR2 FQGTGA. This CDR3 is 15 amino acids long. Ten or more counts support this clonotype. Its antigen is unknown. From the reads, TCRdb called clonotypes with MiXCR, one entry per CDR3 protein. Among approximately 120,000 distinct CDR3 sequences listed, 32% were seen once. General observations from the study: HLA-C-restricted CMV clonotypes gave the most frequent clonotype in two of eight donors.

This clonotype was obtained from a human donor in good health (CMV status not recorded). Some clones in this sample may be carry-over from other donors' samples. Sequences were derived from CD8+ T cells from cultured PBMCs, sampled from culture after CMV antigen stimulation. This chain connects TRBV7-3 to TRBJ2-3, with TRBD2 matching 10 bases. The DNA for the CDR3 is TGTGCCAGCAGCGCCAGCGGGGGGGCGGCAGATACGCAGTATTTT. Amino acid sequence: CASSASGGAADTQYF. Full variable domain (missing parts from reference TRBV7-3 and TRBJ2-3): GAGVSQTPSNKVTEKGKYVELRCDPISGHTALYWYRQSLGQGPEFLIYFQGTGAADDSGLPNDRFFAVRPEGSVSTLKIQRTERGDSAVYLCASSASGGAADTQYFGPGTRLTVL.